The 3 T cell receptor beta chains listed next were all sequenced from one sample in a study of early T cells in non-severe SARS-CoV-2 infection. MiXCR, applied by TCRdb to the 5' RACE reads, yields one record per CDR3 protein. The data show roughly 40,000 distinct CDR3 sequences, with around 6% seen just once and about an eighth held by the top ten. Sample: whole blood. Every receptor here comes from an adult who was a healthcare worker with PCR-confirmed SARS-CoV-2 infection or an uninfected control (not recorded which).

This chain joins TRBV14 and TRBJ1-5; D remains ambiguous. Germline V gene lookup returns CDR1 SGHDN and CDR2 FVKESK. This CDR3 has 14 amino acids. V was cut by 6 bases and J by 7 bases, with 16 bases left in between. CDR3 nucleotide sequence: TGTGCCAGCAGTTTGGCGCTGAAGAACCAGCCCCAGCATTTT. Translation: CASSLALKNQPQHF.

This clonotype was counted ten times or more. The V call is TRBV2, the J call TRBJ2-3; D is perhaps TRBD1 or TRBD2 (5 bases each). Germline lookup yields CDR1 SNHLY and CDR2 FYNNEI. The CDR3 is made up of 15 amino acids. V was pared by 3 bases and J by 2 bases, with 12 bases between. The CDR3 region is CASSDRWGPTDTQYF. CDR3 DNA sequence: TGTGCCAGCAGTGATCGGTGGGGACCCACAGATACGCAGTATTTT.

This clonotype was recorded at least ten times. The J gene is TRBJ2-1, the V gene TRBV12-3 or TRBV12-4; no firm D call. V was clipped by 3 bases and J by 6 bases, with 15 bases between them. CDR3 length: 15 amino acids. DNA of the CDR3: TGTGCCAGCAGTTTGGCGTCAGGCGTCCTCAATGAGCAGTTCTTC. It translates to CASSLASGVLNEQFF.